This record covers a single TCR beta chain. This sample was included in a study of cytomegalovirus exposure and HLA in healthy donors. Primers: 60 Vbeta forward and 13 Jbeta reverse. Only in-frame clones appear in the TCRdb table, and some are missing; sequencing was by immunoSEQ multiplex PCR. The repertoire holds around 130,000 clones, with approximately 82% as singletons. V was pared by 1 base and J by 4 bases, with 2 bases of the junction left unmatched. This CDR3 is 15 amino acids long. CDR1 and CDR2 (germline): LNHDA, SQIVND (reference sequence). The source material was PBMCs. This rearrangement joins TRBV19 to TRBJ2-3; 10 bases line up with TRBD2. This TCR came from a young woman in good health and CMV-seropositive. CDR3 nucleotides: TGTGCCAGTAGTATAGGGACTAGCGGCGCAGATACGCAGTATTTT. As protein: CASSIGTSGADTQYF.